These T cell receptor beta chains were read from a single sample in a study of technical replicates of blood from a handful of donors. Sequenced by immunoSEQ multiplex PCR; TCRdb stores in-frame clones only, minus some. The sample records about 91,000 clones, 85% to 95% being singletons. Input material: T cells isolated from PBMCs. The receptor source for this set is a human donor in good health. Each CDR3 is given with its conserved first and last residue. The order of the fields is CDR3 length, J gene, V gene, D gene, clone size, CDR3 protein, CDR3 DNA. D genes are given only for firm matches. Size is stated for part of the rows, as once, few or many counts, or as a class when the clone is expanded.

len: 14; j_gene: TRBJ2-3; v_gene: TRBV4-1; d_gene: TRBD1; abundance: .; CDR3aa: CASSPGQGTDTQYF; CDR3nt: TGCGCCAGCAGCCCCGGACAGGGCACAGATACGCAGTATTTT
len: 13; j_gene: TRBJ1-1; v_gene: TRBV28; d_gene: .; abundance: .; CDR3aa: CASSLSGGAEAFF; CDR3nt: TGTGCCAGCAGTTTATCCGGAGGGGCTGAAGCTTTCTTT
len: 13; j_gene: TRBJ2-7; v_gene: TRBV19; d_gene: TRBD2; abundance: .; CDR3aa: CASIGGTNYEQYF; CDR3nt: TGTGCCAGTATAGGCGGGACTAACTACGAGCAGTACTTC
len: 15; j_gene: TRBJ1-3; v_gene: TRBV19; d_gene: TRBD1; abundance: .; CDR3aa: CASSRQGDSGNTIYF; CDR3nt: TGTGCCAGTAGCCGACAGGGGGACTCTGGAAACACCATATATTTT
len: 19; j_gene: TRBJ2-5; v_gene: TRBV11-3; d_gene: TRBD2; abundance: .; CDR3aa: CASSPIQTSGGLRGETQYF; CDR3nt: TGTGCCAGCAGCCCTATTCAAACTAGCGGGGGCCTAAGGGGGGAGACCCAGTACTTC
len: 15; j_gene: TRBJ2-7; v_gene: TRBV11-1; d_gene: .; abundance: .; CDR3aa: CASSLLGGMAYEQYF; CDR3nt: TGTGCCAGCAGCTTACTCGGAGGGATGGCCTACGAGCAGTACTTC
len: 15; j_gene: TRBJ1-1; v_gene: TRBV19; d_gene: TRBD1; abundance: .; CDR3aa: CASIVTGVGNTEAFF; CDR3nt: TGTGCCAGTATCGTGACAGGGGTGGGGAACACTGAAGCTTTCTTT
len: 14; j_gene: TRBJ1-6; v_gene: TRBV6-5; d_gene: .; abundance: once; CDR3aa: CASSYSDGGRPLHF; CDR3nt: TGTGCCAGCAGTTACTCGGACGGTGGGAGGCCCCTCCACTTT
len: 16; j_gene: TRBJ2-1; v_gene: TRBV18; d_gene: .; abundance: .; CDR3aa: CASSPPAQVTYNEQFF; CDR3nt: TGTGCCAGCTCACCACCGGCTCAGGTGACCTACAATGAGCAGTTCTTC
len: 14; j_gene: TRBJ1-4; v_gene: TRBV7-6; d_gene: TRBD1; abundance: .; CDR3aa: CASSSGQGDEKLFF; CDR3nt: TGTGCCAGCAGCTCGGGACAGGGGGATGAAAAACTGTTTTTT
len: 16; j_gene: TRBJ1-6; v_gene: TRBV5-6; d_gene: TRBD1; abundance: .; CDR3aa: CASSPWTGVGNSPLHF; CDR3nt: TGTGCCAGCAGCCCGTGGACAGGGGTAGGGAATTCACCCCTCCACTTT
len: 15; j_gene: TRBJ2-1; v_gene: TRBV7-9; d_gene: TRBD2; abundance: few; CDR3aa: CASSPRTSGGNEQFF; CDR3nt: TGTGCCAGCAGCCCACGGACTAGCGGGGGTAATGAGCAGTTCTTC
len: 13; j_gene: TRBJ1-2; v_gene: TRBV2; d_gene: .; abundance: .; CDR3aa: CASRGQLTYGYTF; CDR3nt: TGTGCCAGCAGAGGACAGCTCACCTATGGCTACACCTTC
len: 15; j_gene: TRBJ2-5; v_gene: TRBV5-6; d_gene: .; abundance: .; CDR3aa: CASSLAISTVETQYF; CDR3nt: TGTGCCAGCAGCTTGGCTATCTCAACGGTAGAGACCCAGTACTTC
len: 17; j_gene: TRBJ1-2; v_gene: TRBV7-9; d_gene: .; abundance: .; CDR3aa: CASSFGGQRTGYVGYTF; CDR3nt: TGTGCCAGCAGCTTCGGGGGGCAAAGGACTGGCTATGTTGGCTACACCTTC
len: 16; j_gene: TRBJ2-3; v_gene: TRBV4-2; d_gene: TRBD2; abundance: .; CDR3aa: CASSQELAGGPDTQYF; CDR3nt: TGTGCCAGCAGCCAAGAGCTAGCGGGGGGGCCGGATACGCAGTATTTT
len: 14; j_gene: TRBJ1-4; v_gene: TRBV7-9; d_gene: .; abundance: .; CDR3aa: CASSFTGSNEKLFF; CDR3nt: TGTGCCAGCAGCTTTACTGGTTCTAATGAAAAACTGTTTTTT
len: 15; j_gene: TRBJ2-2; v_gene: TRBV12-5; d_gene: .; abundance: .; CDR3aa: CASGLPQGLAGELFF; CDR3nt: TGTGCTAGTGGTTTGCCTCAGGGCCTCGCCGGGGAGCTGTTTTTT
len: 15; j_gene: TRBJ2-7; v_gene: TRBV5-1; d_gene: .; abundance: .; CDR3aa: CASSLGPRSSYEQYF; CDR3nt: TGCGCCAGCAGCTTGGGGCCCCGCAGCTCCTACGAGCAGTACTTC
len: 15; j_gene: TRBJ1-2; v_gene: TRBV5-1; d_gene: .; abundance: .; CDR3aa: CASSLQGSQFYGYTF; CDR3nt: TGCGCCAGCAGCTTGCAGGGTTCCCAATTCTATGGCTACACCTTC
len: 15; j_gene: TRBJ2-2; v_gene: TRBV6-4; d_gene: TRBD2; abundance: .; CDR3aa: CASSRGGGNTGELFF; CDR3nt: TGTGCCAGCTCCCGTGGGGGGGGAAACACCGGGGAGCTGTTTTTT
len: 14; j_gene: TRBJ2-1; v_gene: TRBV6-1; d_gene: TRBD2; abundance: .; CDR3aa: CASTKLAGVNEQFF; CDR3nt: TGTGCCAGCACAAAACTAGCGGGGGTCAATGAGCAGTTCTTC
len: 19; j_gene: TRBJ2-4; v_gene: TRBV4-1; d_gene: TRBD2; abundance: .; CDR3aa: CASSQVRLAGESAKNIQYF; CDR3nt: TGCGCCAGCAGCCAAGTGCGACTAGCGGGAGAGTCGGCCAAAAACATTCAGTACTTC
len: 17; j_gene: TRBJ1-3; v_gene: TRBV11-2; d_gene: .; abundance: .; CDR3aa: CASSLDTWGRGGNTIYF; CDR3nt: TGTGCCAGCAGCTTAGATACGTGGGGGCGAGGTGGAAACACCATATATTTT
len: 17; j_gene: TRBJ2-3; v_gene: TRBV14; d_gene: TRBD2; abundance: .; CDR3aa: CASSQEKGLVFPDTQYF; CDR3nt: TGTGCCAGCAGCCAAGAAAAGGGACTAGTTTTTCCAGATACGCAGTATTTT
len: 14; j_gene: TRBJ1-2; v_gene: TRBV30; d_gene: .; abundance: few; CDR3aa: CAWSVSTGNYGYTF; CDR3nt: TGTGCCTGGAGTGTCTCGACGGGTAACTATGGCTACACCTTC
len: 16; j_gene: TRBJ2-7; v_gene: TRBV11-2; d_gene: .; abundance: .; CDR3aa: CASSLGGTSRPQEQYF; CDR3nt: TGTGCCAGCAGCCTAGGGGGAACTAGCAGGCCCCAGGAGCAGTACTTC
len: 16; j_gene: TRBJ1-5; v_gene: TRBV19; d_gene: TRBD1; abundance: .; CDR3aa: CASTSTGIYSNQPQHF; CDR3nt: TGTGCCAGTACTTCGACAGGGATATATAGCAATCAGCCCCAGCATTTT
len: 13; j_gene: TRBJ1-2; v_gene: TRBV7-9; d_gene: .; abundance: .; CDR3aa: CASSPGVSYGYTF; CDR3nt: TGTGCCAGCAGCCCAGGGGTTTCCTATGGCTACACCTTC
len: 17; j_gene: TRBJ2-1; v_gene: TRBV10-1; d_gene: .; abundance: .; CDR3aa: CASSDLPTGKGDNEQFF; CDR3nt: TGCGCCAGCAGTGATTTGCCGACAGGCAAAGGAGACAATGAGCAGTTCTTC
len: 14; j_gene: TRBJ2-7; v_gene: TRBV27; d_gene: TRBD1; abundance: .; CDR3aa: CASSPRQGGYEQYF; CDR3nt: TGTGCCAGCAGTCCCAGACAGGGGGGATACGAGCAGTACTTC
len: 15; j_gene: TRBJ1-4; v_gene: TRBV9; d_gene: .; abundance: .; CDR3aa: CASSVHTFSNEKLFF; CDR3nt: TGTGCCAGCAGCGTCCATACTTTCTCAAATGAAAAACTGTTTTTT
len: 17; j_gene: TRBJ2-1; v_gene: TRBV2; d_gene: TRBD2; abundance: .; CDR3aa: CASSEASLAGGPNEQFF; CDR3nt: TGTGCCAGCAGTGAAGCATCGCTAGCGGGAGGTCCGAATGAGCAGTTCTTC
len: 14; j_gene: TRBJ1-3; v_gene: TRBV5-1; d_gene: .; abundance: .; CDR3aa: CASSFGVAGNTIYF; CDR3nt: TGCGCCAGCAGCTTTGGGGTAGCGGGAAACACCATATATTTT
len: 13; j_gene: TRBJ1-2; v_gene: TRBV5-1; d_gene: .; abundance: .; CDR3aa: CASGGESNYGYTF; CDR3nt: TGCGCCAGCGGCGGTGAATCCAACTATGGCTACACCTTC
len: 15; j_gene: TRBJ2-7; v_gene: TRBV11-2; d_gene: .; abundance: .; CDR3aa: CASSLIAAITYEQYF; CDR3nt: TGTGCCAGCAGCTTAATAGCGGCCATCACCTACGAGCAGTACTTC
len: 17; j_gene: TRBJ2-3; v_gene: TRBV19; d_gene: TRBD1; abundance: once; CDR3aa: CASSNLLWTGGTDTQYF; CDR3nt: TGTGCCAGTAGTAACCTCCTATGGACAGGGGGGACAGATACGCAGTATTTT
len: 15; j_gene: TRBJ1-1; v_gene: TRBV5-4; d_gene: TRBD1; abundance: few; CDR3aa: CASSLGGQGRTEAFF; CDR3nt: TGTGCCAGCAGCTTGGGGGGACAGGGACGCACTGAAGCTTTCTTT
len: 14; j_gene: TRBJ2-5; v_gene: TRBV5-1; d_gene: .; abundance: .; CDR3aa: CASSLDRAQETQYF; CDR3nt: TGCGCCAGCAGCTTGGACAGGGCCCAAGAGACCCAGTACTTC
len: 20; j_gene: TRBJ2-7; v_gene: TRBV18; d_gene: TRBD2; abundance: .; CDR3aa: CASSRTAGTSGSSITYEQYF; CDR3nt: TGTGCCAGCTCGCGAACCGCCGGGACTAGCGGGAGTTCCATAACCTACGAGCAGTACTTC
len: 12; j_gene: TRBJ2-1; v_gene: TRBV11-3; d_gene: .; abundance: .; CDR3aa: CASSFRGQEQFF; CDR3nt: TGTGCCAGCAGCTTTCGAGGCCAGGAGCAGTTCTTC
len: 17; j_gene: TRBJ2-3; v_gene: TRBV28; d_gene: TRBD2; abundance: .; CDR3aa: CASSFLLNGRASDTQYF; CDR3nt: TGTGCCAGCAGTTTTCTCCTTAATGGGAGGGCCTCAGATACGCAGTATTTT
len: 15; j_gene: TRBJ2-5; v_gene: TRBV19; d_gene: TRBD1; abundance: .; CDR3aa: CASSNGPGGLQTQYF; CDR3nt: TGTGCCAGTAGTAATGGGCCAGGGGGCTTGCAGACCCAGTACTTC
len: 18; j_gene: TRBJ2-1; v_gene: TRBV21-1; d_gene: .; abundance: .; CDR3aa: CASSLYSFGTEAYNEQFF; CDR3nt: TGTGCCAGCAGCTTATACTCTTTTGGGACAGAAGCGTACAATGAGCAGTTCTTC
len: 20; j_gene: TRBJ2-1; v_gene: TRBV4-1; d_gene: TRBD2; abundance: .; CDR3aa: CASSQPGLAGGTLPGNEQFF; CDR3nt: TGCGCCAGCAGCCAACCTGGACTAGCGGGAGGGACCTTACCCGGCAATGAGCAGTTCTTC
len: 16; j_gene: TRBJ2-7; v_gene: TRBV12-5; d_gene: .; abundance: .; CDR3aa: CASGLSSSDRSYEQYF; CDR3nt: TGTGCTAGTGGTCTATCCTCATCGGACAGATCCTACGAGCAGTACTTC
len: 15; j_gene: TRBJ2-1; v_gene: TRBV27; d_gene: TRBD2; abundance: .; CDR3aa: CASRTLADIYNEQFF; CDR3nt: TGTGCCAGCCGGACACTAGCGGATATATACAATGAGCAGTTCTTC
len: 14; j_gene: TRBJ1-4; v_gene: TRBV7-9; d_gene: .; abundance: .; CDR3aa: CASSPDNANEKLFF; CDR3nt: TGTGCCAGCAGCCCCGACAACGCTAATGAAAAACTGTTTTTT
len: 12; j_gene: TRBJ2-7; v_gene: TRBV12-5; d_gene: TRBD2; abundance: once; CDR3aa: CASGLVGGEQYF; CDR3nt: TGTGCTAGTGGTTTGGTGGGAGGGGAGCAGTACTTC
len: 16; j_gene: TRBJ1-3; v_gene: TRBV4-1; d_gene: .; abundance: .; CDR3aa: CASSQDSYSSGNTIYF; CDR3nt: TGCGCCAGCAGCCAAGATTCGTACAGCTCTGGAAACACCATATATTTT